A selection of T cell receptor beta chains follows, all from one sample in a study of T cell responses to AZD1222 COVID-19 vaccine. Method: immunoSEQ multiplex PCR; TCRdb's copy keeps in-frame clones and lacks some. The sample carries some 98,000 clones, approximately 84% recorded once. The input for sequencing was peripheral blood, taken 28 days after the second AZD1222 dose. These receptors all come from an adult who received the AZD1222 COVID-19 vaccine. Both conserved end residues are part of each CDR3. The D gene is left open where the match is weak. The size entry is marked missing in some rows and otherwise reads once, few, many or a size class.

size,D,J,V,DNA,CDR3
.,.,TRBJ1-6,TRBV6-5,TGTGCCAGCAGCCCACTTTCCCTTCGGGGGTCACCCCTCCACTTT,CASSPLSLRGSPLHF
.,.,TRBJ1-1,TRBV11-3,TGTGCCAGCAGCCTCGAAGGTGAAGCTTTCTTT,CASSLEGEAFF
.,.,TRBJ1-2,TRBV19,TGTGCCAGTAGTGTACGGATAGCTAACTATGGCTACACCTTC,CASSVRIANYGYTF
once,.,TRBJ1-5,TRBV6-5,TGTGCCAGCAGCATACAACAGGTGAGGAATCAGCCCCAGCATTTT,CASSIQQVRNQPQHF
.,.,TRBJ2-3,TRBV2,TGTGCCAGCAGTTGGGGCAGGGGGGCAGATACGCAGTATTTT,CASSWGRGADTQYF
.,.,TRBJ2-3,TRBV19,TGTGCCAGTAGATCCCAGGTAAACACAGATACGCAGTATTTT,CASRSQVNTDTQYF
few,TRBD1,TRBJ1-6,TRBV11-2,TGTGCCAGCAGCTTAGCTAGGACAGGGGTCAGTTCACCCCTCCACTTT,CASSLARTGVSSPLHF
.,.,TRBJ1-5,TRBV2,TGTGCCAGCAAGGCCGATTATAGCAATCAGCCCCAGCATTTT,CASKADYSNQPQHF
.,TRBD1,TRBJ2-6,TRBV7-9,TGTGCCAGCAGCTCACAGGGGGCTGTCTCTGGGGCCAACGTCCTGACTTTC,CASSSQGAVSGANVLTF
.,.,TRBJ2-7,TRBV5-6,TGTGCCAGCAGCCTATACACCTACGAGCAGTACTTC,CASSLYTYEQYF
few,.,TRBJ1-3,TRBV2,TGTGCCAGCGCCGGGGCAGGGCCTAACTCTGGAAACACCATATATTTT,CASAGAGPNSGNTIYF
.,.,TRBJ2-5,TRBV5-4,TGTGCCAGCAAAGAAGGGCAGACACAAGAGACCCAGTACTTC,CASKEGQTQETQYF
.,.,TRBJ2-6,TRBV4-1,TGCGCCAGCAGCCAAGGGGACTCTGGGGCCAACGTCCTGACTTTC,CASSQGDSGANVLTF
.,TRBD1,TRBJ1-5,TRBV18,TGTGCCAGCTCCCCCGGGACAGGGGGCGGTCAGCCCCAGCATTTT,CASSPGTGGGQPQHF
.,.,TRBJ2-1,TRBV7-3,TGTGCCAGCAGCTTAGCAGGGATGGAACGGGAGCAGTTCTTC,CASSLAGMEREQFF
.,.,TRBJ1-3,TRBV12-3/TRBV12-4,TGTGCCAGCAGTCATCTATCTGGAAACACCATATATTTT,CASSHLSGNTIYF
.,.,TRBJ1-4,TRBV12-3/TRBV12-4,TGTGCCAGCAGTTTGGGAGGGGAAAAACTGTTTTTT,CASSLGGEKLFF
.,TRBD2,TRBJ2-7,TRBV11-2,TGTGCCAGCAGCTTAACAACTAGCGGGGGGGCTCGTAACGAGCAGTACTTC,CASSLTTSGGARNEQYF
once,.,TRBJ2-1,TRBV20-1,TGCAGTGCTAGTGACACTAGAACCTACAATGAGCAGTTCTTC,CSASDTRTYNEQFF
.,TRBD1,TRBJ1-5,TRBV10-3,TGTGCCATCAGTGAGGGAGACAGGGTACAAGGGCCCCAGCATTTT,CAISEGDRVQGPQHF
.,.,TRBJ2-7,TRBV7-8,TGTGCCAGCAGCTTTGTTGCCGGGGGCTCCTACGAGCAGTACTTC,CASSFVAGGSYEQYF
.,.,TRBJ1-6,TRBV6-5,TGTGCCAGCACCATCGTGGGTGGGCGGGATTCACCCCTCCACTTT,CASTIVGGRDSPLHF
few,.,TRBJ1-2,TRBV9,TGTGCCAGCAGCGAAAGGGCTGGAGGCTACACCTTC,CASSERAGGYTF
.,.,TRBJ1-2,TRBV6-5,TGTGCCAGCAGCCGCGAGGGACGGAACTATGGCTACACCTTC,CASSREGRNYGYTF
few,TRBD2,TRBJ2-5,TRBV19,TGTGCCAGTAGTGGTCGTGGTAGCGGGAGTTTGGAGACCCAGTACTTC,CASSGRGSGSLETQYF
.,.,TRBJ1-2,TRBV7-9,TGTGCCAGCAGCTCCACTGGGGGAAAATATGGCTACACCTTC,CASSSTGGKYGYTF
.,.,TRBJ2-5,TRBV25-1,TGTGCCAGCAGTGAACACAGACAGCAAGAGACCCAGTACTTC,CASSEHRQQETQYF
.,.,TRBJ1-2,TRBV7-8,TGTGCCAGCAGCTACCAAGGAGGGGGACCCCCCCTCTATGGCTACACCTTC,CASSYQGGGPPLYGYTF
.,TRBD1,TRBJ1-3,TRBV7-3,TGTGCCAGCAGCCCCGGGACAGGGACAGGAAACACCATATATTTT,CASSPGTGTGNTIYF
.,TRBD1,TRBJ1-2,TRBV29-1,TGCAGCGTTGAGGAAAGGTGGGGCGGGACAGGAGCCTATGGCTACACCTTC,CSVEERWGGTGAYGYTF
.,.,TRBJ1-1,TRBV3-1/TRBV3-2,TGTGCCAGCAACCCGCAGGGAGGGTCGAACACTGAAGCTTTCTTT,CASNPQGGSNTEAFF
.,.,TRBJ1-1,TRBV29-1,TGCAGCGTTGCAAGGACCCTGAACACTGAAGCTTTCTTT,CSVARTLNTEAFF